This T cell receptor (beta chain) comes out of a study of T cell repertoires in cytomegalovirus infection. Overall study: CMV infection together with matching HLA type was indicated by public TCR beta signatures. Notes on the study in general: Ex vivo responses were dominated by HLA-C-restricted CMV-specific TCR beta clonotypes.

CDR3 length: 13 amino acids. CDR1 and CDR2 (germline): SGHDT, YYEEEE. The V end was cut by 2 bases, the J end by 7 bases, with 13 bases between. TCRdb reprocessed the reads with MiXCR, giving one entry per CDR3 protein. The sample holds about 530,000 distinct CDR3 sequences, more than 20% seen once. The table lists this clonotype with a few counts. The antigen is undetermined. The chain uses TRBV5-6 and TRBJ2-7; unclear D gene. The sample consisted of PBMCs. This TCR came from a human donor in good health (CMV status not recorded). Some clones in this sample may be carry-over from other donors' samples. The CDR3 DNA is TGTGCCAGCAGCTTATTCACGAATGTAGAGCAGTACTTC. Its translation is CASSLFTNVEQYF.